The rows below give T cell receptor beta chains drawn from one sample of a study of T cell responses to AZD1222 COVID-19 vaccine. TCRdb's table, derived via immunoSEQ multiplex PCR, lists solely in-frame clones and lacks some. The sample carries about 180,000 clones, approximately 86% recorded once. Material: peripheral blood, obtained on day 0 of AZD1222 vaccination. These receptors were collected from an adult in good health. Each CDR3 is given with its conserved first and last residue. A D gene is named only where the DNA matches it firmly. The size of a clone is reported for some rows only, either as once, few or many, or as a class for expanded clones.

V,D,J,size,DNA,CDR3
TRBV9,.,TRBJ1-5,.,TGTGCCAGCAGCGTAGACGGGCAGGGGTATCAGCCCCAGCATTTT,CASSVDGQGYQPQHF
TRBV4-1,.,TRBJ2-6,.,TGCGCCAGCAGCCCAAAATCGGAGAACTCTGGGGCCAACGTCCTGACTTTC,CASSPKSENSGANVLTF
TRBV6-5,TRBD2,TRBJ2-7,.,TGTGCCAGCAGTTACTCGAGAGCGGGGAGGGCACTCGAGCAGTACTTC,CASSYSRAGRALEQYF
TRBV5-6,TRBD2,TRBJ2-3,.,TGTGCCAGCAGCTCCATAGCGGGGGTCGCAGATACGCAGTATTTT,CASSSIAGVADTQYF
TRBV10-3,.,TRBJ2-7,few,TGTGCCATCAGCTCCGGGACTCTCCCCTACGAGCAGTACTTC,CAISSGTLPYEQYF
TRBV5-1,TRBD2,TRBJ2-7,few,TGCGCCAGCAGCTTGGTTACTAGCGGGTCAAAGGGGGAGCAGTACTTC,CASSLVTSGSKGEQYF
TRBV5-1,TRBD2,TRBJ2-5,.,TGCGCCAGCATCCGCGGGGGGCTAGCGGGAGGAGGAGGCGCGGAGACCCAGTACTTC,CASIRGGLAGGGGAETQYF
TRBV19,.,TRBJ1-5,.,TGTGCCAGTTTTGGACAGCAGAATAGCAATCAGCCCCAGCATTTT,CASFGQQNSNQPQHF
TRBV19,.,TRBJ2-2,.,TGTGCCAGTATCCGTGGGGACGGGAACACCGGGGAGCTGTTTTTT,CASIRGDGNTGELFF
TRBV19,.,TRBJ1-3,.,TGTGCCAGTAGTTTCACAGGGAGCTCTGGAAACACCATATATTTT,CASSFTGSSGNTIYF
TRBV28,.,TRBJ2-5,.,TGTGCCAGCAGGGTCGTGGAGACCCAGTACTTC,CASRVVETQYF
TRBV11-3,TRBD1,TRBJ2-1,.,TGTGCCAGCAGCTTAGTAGGACAGGGACACAATGAGCAGTTCTTC,CASSLVGQGHNEQFF
TRBV10-3,TRBD1,TRBJ1-1,.,TGTGCCATCAGTGGTGGACAGGCCGGCAACACTGAAGCTTTCTTT,CAISGGQAGNTEAFF
TRBV29-1,TRBD2,TRBJ2-3,once,TGCAGCGTTGAAGTAGGGAGGGAGCCAGATACGCAGTATTTT,CSVEVGREPDTQYF
TRBV19,.,TRBJ2-3,.,TGTGCCAGTAGTATAGATAAAGGCACAGATACGCAGTATTTT,CASSIDKGTDTQYF
TRBV12-3/TRBV12-4,.,TRBJ1-2,.,TGTGCCAGCAGCGGGACGAGGAGGGGTGGCTACACCTTC,CASSGTRRGGYTF
TRBV5-1,.,TRBJ2-7,.,TGCGCCAGCAGCTTAGACGGCGGTTACGAGCAGTACTTC,CASSLDGGYEQYF
TRBV19,.,TRBJ1-1,.,TGTGCCAGTAGAGCATCAGGTGAAGCTTTCTTT,CASRASGEAFF
TRBV7-7,.,TRBJ2-5,.,TGTGCTAGCAGCTTAGGGTACCGGCAGGGGCGTACGGAGACCCAGTACTTC,CASSLGYRQGRTETQYF
TRBV7-2,TRBD1,TRBJ1-1,once,TGTGCCAGCAGCTTAGTGTTTACAGGGGATGCGGCTGAAGCTTTCTTT,CASSLVFTGDAAEAFF
TRBV19,TRBD1,TRBJ1-5,.,TGTGCCAGTAGTATGTCCAGGGGGCTTCGGCAGCCCCAGCATTTT,CASSMSRGLRQPQHF
TRBV19,TRBD1,TRBJ1-2,.,TGTGCCAGTAGTGTTTCGACAGGGTTAATTGGCTACACCTTC,CASSVSTGLIGYTF
TRBV18,.,TRBJ1-4,.,TGTGCCAGCTCACCACTAGAGGAGGGAACTAATGAAAAACTGTTTTTT,CASSPLEEGTNEKLFF
TRBV5-1,.,TRBJ2-2,.,TGCGCCAGCAGCTTGGCCGCAGGGACGGTGAACACCGGGGAGCTGTTTTTT,CASSLAAGTVNTGELFF
TRBV3-1/TRBV3-2,TRBD2,TRBJ2-5,.,TGTGCCAGCAGCCAAGCCCCGGGGGGGCTCTCTGAGACCCAGTACTTC,CASSQAPGGLSETQYF
TRBV2,TRBD2,TRBJ2-7,.,TGTGCCAGCAGAGAGACCGGGACTAGCCACGAGCAGTACTTC,CASRETGTSHEQYF
TRBV29-1,TRBD2,TRBJ2-1,.,TGCAGCGTTGCTGGGACTAGCGGGAGAATAAATGAGCAGTTCTTC,CSVAGTSGRINEQFF
TRBV24-1,.,TRBJ1-1,once,TGTGCCACCAGTGATTTAGGATACACTGAAGCTTTCTTT,CATSDLGYTEAFF
TRBV4-2,TRBD2,TRBJ2-7,.,TGTGCCAGCAGCCAAGTGTCACTAGCGGGGGAGCATCCCTACGAGCAGTACTTC,CASSQVSLAGEHPYEQYF
TRBV7-3,TRBD1,TRBJ1-1,.,TGTGCCAGCAGCTCGACAGGGGGGGCTGAAGCTTTCTTT,CASSSTGGAEAFF
TRBV19,TRBD1,TRBJ1-4,.,TGTGCCAGTAGGCCGAGGGGGCAGGGGGAAAAACTGTTTTTT,CASRPRGQGEKLFF
TRBV7-9,.,TRBJ1-4,.,TGTGCCAGCAGCTTAGAAGGATGGGTTACCGCAAATGAAAAACTGTTTTTT,CASSLEGWVTANEKLFF
TRBV7-8,.,TRBJ1-5,.,TGTGCCAGCAGCTTATCAGGGGCCAGCAATCAGCCCCAGCATTTT,CASSLSGASNQPQHF
TRBV29-1,.,TRBJ1-3,.,TGCAGCGTTGAGAGTAGAGTCGGAGTCTCTGGAAACACCATATATTTT,CSVESRVGVSGNTIYF
TRBV28,.,TRBJ2-1,.,TGTGCCAGCAAAAACTCAGAATCCTACAATGAGCAGTTCTTC,CASKNSESYNEQFF